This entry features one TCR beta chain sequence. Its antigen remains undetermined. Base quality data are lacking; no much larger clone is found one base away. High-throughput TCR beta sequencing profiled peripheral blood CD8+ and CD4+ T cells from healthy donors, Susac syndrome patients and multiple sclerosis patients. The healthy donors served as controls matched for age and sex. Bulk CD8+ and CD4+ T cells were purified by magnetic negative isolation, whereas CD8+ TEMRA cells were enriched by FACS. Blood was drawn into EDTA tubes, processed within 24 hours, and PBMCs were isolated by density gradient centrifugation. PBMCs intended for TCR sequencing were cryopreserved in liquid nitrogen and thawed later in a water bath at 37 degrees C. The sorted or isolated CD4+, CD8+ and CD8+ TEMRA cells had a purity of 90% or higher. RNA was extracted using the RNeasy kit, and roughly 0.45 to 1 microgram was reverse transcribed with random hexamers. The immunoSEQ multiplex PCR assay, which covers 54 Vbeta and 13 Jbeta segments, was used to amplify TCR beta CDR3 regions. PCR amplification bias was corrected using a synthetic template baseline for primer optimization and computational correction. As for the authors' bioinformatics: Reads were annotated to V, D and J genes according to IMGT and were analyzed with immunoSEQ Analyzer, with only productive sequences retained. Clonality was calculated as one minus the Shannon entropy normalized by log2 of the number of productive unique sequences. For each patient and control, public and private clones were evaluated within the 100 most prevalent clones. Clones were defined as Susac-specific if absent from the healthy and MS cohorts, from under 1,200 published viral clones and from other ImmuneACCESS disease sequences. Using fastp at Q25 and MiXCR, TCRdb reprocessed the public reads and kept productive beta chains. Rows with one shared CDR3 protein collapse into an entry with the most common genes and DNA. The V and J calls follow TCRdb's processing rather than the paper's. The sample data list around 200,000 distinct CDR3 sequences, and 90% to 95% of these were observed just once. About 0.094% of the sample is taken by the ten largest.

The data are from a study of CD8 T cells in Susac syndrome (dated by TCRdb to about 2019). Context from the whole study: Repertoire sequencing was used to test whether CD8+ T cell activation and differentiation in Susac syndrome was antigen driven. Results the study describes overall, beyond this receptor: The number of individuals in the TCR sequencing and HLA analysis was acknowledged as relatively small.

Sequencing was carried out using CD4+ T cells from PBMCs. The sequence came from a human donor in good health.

The nucleotide sequence reads TGTGCCACCACGGACAGCGATCAGCCCCAGCATTTT. It codes for CATTDSDQPQHF. The chain couples TRBV19 to TRBJ1-5; a tentative D call is TRBD1 (6 bases match). The germline V gene encodes CDR1 LNHDA and CDR2 SQIVND (reference sequence). The CDR3 sequence holds 12 residues, the cysteine and phenylalanine included. Left in the record is the CDR3 DNA by itself, 36 bases read in frame from the first base. Trimming removed 10 bases from V and 5 bases from J, leaving 12 bases between the germline ends. Supplemented by the reference TRBV19 and TRBJ1-5 proteins around the CDR3, the complete variable domain is DGGITQSPKYLFRKEGQNVTLSCEQNLNHDAMYWYRQDPGQGLRLIYYSQIVNDFQKGDIAEGYSVSREKKESFPLTVTSAQKNPTAFYLCATTDSDQPQHFGDGTRLSIL.